These 5 T cell receptor beta chains originate from one sample sequenced in a study of blood T cells in healthy people across ages. A second PCR of roughly 7 to 11 cycles used a sample-barcoded 5' primer and a J-beta primer mix. TCRdb redid the calling of the 5' RACE reads with MiXCR, one entry per CDR3 protein. The sample lists roughly 1,800,000 distinct CDR3 sequences; 49% were seen once. The sequencing input was blood. The source is a woman aged 40 to 50 in good health.

The sample holds a few counts of this clonotype. The chain recombines TRBV28 with TRBJ2-7, with D possibly matching TRBD1 (6 bases). The end of the DNA aligns better with TRBJ2-5, so the J call may be wrong. In germline, CDR1 is MDHEN, CDR2 SYDVKM. This CDR3 has 13 residues. The CDR3 loop reads CASSIGGLGTQYF. The CDR3 DNA is TGTGCCAGCAGCATAGGGGGTCTGGGGACCCAGTACTTC.

This clonotype has a handful of counts. The J gene is TRBJ1-2, the V gene TRBV6-5; tentatively, D is TRBD1 (6 bases). V dropped 0 bases and J dropped 0 bases, with 8 bases sitting between them. The V gene's germline CDR1 is MNHEY and CDR2 SVGAGI. CDR3 length equals 15 residues. For the CDR3, the DNA is TGTGCCAGCAGTTACTCATCAGGGGCTAACTATGGCTACACCTTC. It encodes CASSYSSGANYGYTF.

In this sample, this clonotype turned up a few times. This rearrangement joins TRBV11-2 to TRBJ2-7, with 12 bases that match TRBD1. The CDR3 has 18 residues. Germline values: CDR1 SGHAT, CDR2 FQNNGV. The trim removed 5 bases at V and 4 bases at J, leaving 15 bases unmatched. The CDR3 region is CASSPRPRTGQGAYEQYF. The DNA of the CDR3 is TGTGCCAGCAGCCCCCGCCCCAGGACGGGACAGGGGGCATACGAGCAGTACTTC.

The V gene is TRBV27, the J gene TRBJ1-5; a weak D match, TRBD1 (6 bases). V was clipped by 3 bases and J by 2 bases, with 17 bases between them. Per the germline V gene, CDR1 is MNHEY and CDR2 is SMNVEV (reference sequence). The CDR3 covers 17 residues. CDR3 coding DNA: TGTGCCAGCAGTTTCCGAAAACAGGGATGGGGCAATCAGCCCCAGCATTTT. Amino acid sequence: CASSFRKQGWGNQPQHF.

The chain uses TRBV29-1 and TRBJ1-1; D is perhaps TRBD1 (6 bases). The CDR3 contains 11 residues. CDR1 is SQVTM and CDR2 is ANQGSEA in the germline V gene. Trimming took 4 bases from V and 7 from J, leaving 10 bases between them. CDR3 bases: TGCAGCGTTGTGGGGGCGATTGAAGCTTTCTTT. It is translated as CSVVGAIEAFF. Combining the CDR3 with reference TRBV29-1 and TRBJ1-1 gives the whole variable domain SAVISQKPSRDICQRGTSLTIQCQVDSQVTMMFWYRQQPGQSLTLIATANQGSEATYESGFVIDKFPISRPNLTFSTLTVSNMSPEDSSIYLCSVVGAIEAFFGQGTRLTVV.